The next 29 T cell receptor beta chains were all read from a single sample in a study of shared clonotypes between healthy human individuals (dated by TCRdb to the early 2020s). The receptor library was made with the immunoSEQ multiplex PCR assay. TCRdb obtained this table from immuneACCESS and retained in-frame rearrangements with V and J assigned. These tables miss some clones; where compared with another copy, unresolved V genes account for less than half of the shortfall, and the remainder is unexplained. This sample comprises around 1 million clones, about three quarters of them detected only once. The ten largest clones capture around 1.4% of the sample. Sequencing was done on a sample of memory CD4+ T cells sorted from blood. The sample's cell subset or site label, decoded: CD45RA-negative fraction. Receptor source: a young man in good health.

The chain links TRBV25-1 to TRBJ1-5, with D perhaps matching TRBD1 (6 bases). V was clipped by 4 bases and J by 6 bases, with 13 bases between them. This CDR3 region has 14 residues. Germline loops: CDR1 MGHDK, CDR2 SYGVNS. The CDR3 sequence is CASSAAGGGQPQHF. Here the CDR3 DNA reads TGTGCCAGCAGTGCTGCGGGGGGCGGTCAGCCCCAGCATTTT. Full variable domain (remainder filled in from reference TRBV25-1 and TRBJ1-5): EADIYQTPRYLVIGTGKKITLECSQTMGHDKMYWYQQDPGMELHLIHYSYGVNSTEKGDLSSESTVSRIRTEHFPLTLESARPSHTSQYLCASSAAGGGQPQHFGDGTRLSIL.

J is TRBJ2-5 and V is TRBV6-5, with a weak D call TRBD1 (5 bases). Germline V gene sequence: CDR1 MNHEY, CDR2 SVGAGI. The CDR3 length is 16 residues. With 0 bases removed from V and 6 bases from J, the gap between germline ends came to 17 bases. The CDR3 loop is CASSYSPDQTVKTQYF. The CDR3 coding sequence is TGTGCCAGCAGTTACTCCCCGGACCAGACAGTGAAGACCCAGTACTTC.

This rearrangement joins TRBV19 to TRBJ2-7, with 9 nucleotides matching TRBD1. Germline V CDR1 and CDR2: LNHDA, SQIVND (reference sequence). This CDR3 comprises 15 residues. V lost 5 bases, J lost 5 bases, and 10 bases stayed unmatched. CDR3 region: CASSPTGTGTDEQYF. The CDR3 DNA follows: TGTGCCAGTAGTCCTACCGGGACAGGGACCGACGAGCAGTACTTC.

CDR3: CASSLDGGQVSPLHF. DNA for the CDR3: TGCGCCAGCAGCTTGGACGGGGGGCAGGTGTCACCCCTCCACTTT. The rearrangement uses TRBV5-1 and TRBJ1-6, with a possible D match to TRBD1 (6 bases). The CDR3 is made up of 15 amino acids. Germline CDR1 SGHRS, CDR2 YFSETQ. V lost 0 bases and J 10 bases, leaving 14 bases between the germline ends.

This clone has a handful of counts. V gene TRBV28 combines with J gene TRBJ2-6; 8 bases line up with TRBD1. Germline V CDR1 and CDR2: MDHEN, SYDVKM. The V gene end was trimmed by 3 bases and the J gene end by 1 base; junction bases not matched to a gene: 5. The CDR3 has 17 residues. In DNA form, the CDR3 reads TGTGCCAGCAGTTTTGCAGGGGGCTTTTCTGGGGCCAACGTCCTGACTTTC. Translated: CASSFAGGFSGANVLTF.

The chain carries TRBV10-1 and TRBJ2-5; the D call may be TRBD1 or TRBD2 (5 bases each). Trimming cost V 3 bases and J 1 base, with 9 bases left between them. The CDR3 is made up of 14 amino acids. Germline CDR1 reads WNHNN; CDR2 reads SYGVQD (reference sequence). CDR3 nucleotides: TGCGCCAGCAGTGACGGGGCGGCCCAAGAGACCCAGTACTTC. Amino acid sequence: CASSDGAAQETQYF.

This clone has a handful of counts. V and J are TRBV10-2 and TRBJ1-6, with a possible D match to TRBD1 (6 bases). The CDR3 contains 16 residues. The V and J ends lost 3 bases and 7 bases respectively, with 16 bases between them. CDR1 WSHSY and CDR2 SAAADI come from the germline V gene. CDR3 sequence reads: CASSDTSGEENSPLHF. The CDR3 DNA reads TGCGCCAGCAGTGACACATCAGGGGAGGAAAATTCACCCCTCCACTTT.

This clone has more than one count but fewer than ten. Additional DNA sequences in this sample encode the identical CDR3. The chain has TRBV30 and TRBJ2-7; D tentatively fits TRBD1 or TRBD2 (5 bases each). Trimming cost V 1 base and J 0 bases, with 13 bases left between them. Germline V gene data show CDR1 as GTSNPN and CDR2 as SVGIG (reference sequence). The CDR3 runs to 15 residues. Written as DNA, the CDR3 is TGTGCCTGGAGTGGACCCTCGGGGCTCTCCTACGAGCAGTACTTC. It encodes CAWSGPSGLSYEQYF.

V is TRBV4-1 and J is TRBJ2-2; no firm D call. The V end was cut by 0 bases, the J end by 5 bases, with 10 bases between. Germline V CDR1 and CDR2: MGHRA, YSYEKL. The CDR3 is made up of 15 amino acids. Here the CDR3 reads CASSQEYQLTGELFF. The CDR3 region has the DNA TGCGCCAGCAGCCAAGAGTACCAGCTGACCGGGGAGCTGTTTTTT.

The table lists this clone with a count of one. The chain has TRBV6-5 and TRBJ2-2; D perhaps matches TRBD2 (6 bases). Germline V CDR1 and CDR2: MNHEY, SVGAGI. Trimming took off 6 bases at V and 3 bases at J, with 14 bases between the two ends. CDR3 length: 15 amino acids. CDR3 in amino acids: CASRPGGFDTGELFF. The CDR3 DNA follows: TGTGCCAGCAGGCCCGGAGGGTTCGACACCGGGGAGCTGTTTTTT.

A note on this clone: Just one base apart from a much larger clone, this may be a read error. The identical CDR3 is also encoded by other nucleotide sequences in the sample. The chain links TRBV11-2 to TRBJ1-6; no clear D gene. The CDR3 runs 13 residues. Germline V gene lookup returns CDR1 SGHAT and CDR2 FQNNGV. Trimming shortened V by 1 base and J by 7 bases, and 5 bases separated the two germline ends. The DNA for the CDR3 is TGTGCCAGCAGCTTAGTGGGGAATTCACCCCTCCACTTT. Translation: CASSLVGNSPLHF.

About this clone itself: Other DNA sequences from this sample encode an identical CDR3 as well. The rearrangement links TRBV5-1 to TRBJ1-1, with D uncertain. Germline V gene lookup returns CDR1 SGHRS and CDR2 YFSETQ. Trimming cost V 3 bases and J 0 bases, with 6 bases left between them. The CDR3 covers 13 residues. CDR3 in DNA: TGCGCCAGCAGCTCGAACATGAACACTGAAGCTTTCTTT. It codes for CASSSNMNTEAFF.

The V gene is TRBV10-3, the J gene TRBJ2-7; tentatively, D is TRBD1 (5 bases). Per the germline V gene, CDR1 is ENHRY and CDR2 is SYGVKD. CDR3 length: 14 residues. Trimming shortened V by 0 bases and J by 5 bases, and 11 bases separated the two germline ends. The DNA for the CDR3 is TGTGCCATCAGTGAGTCCGGCGGCAGGGACGAGCAGTACTTC. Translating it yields CAISESGGRDEQYF.

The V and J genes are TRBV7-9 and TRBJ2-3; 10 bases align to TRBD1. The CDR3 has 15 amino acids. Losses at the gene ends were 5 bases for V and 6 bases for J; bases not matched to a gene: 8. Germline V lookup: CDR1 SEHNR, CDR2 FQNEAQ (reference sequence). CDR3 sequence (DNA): TGTGCCAGCAGCAGAAGGGACAGGGGAGGGGATACGCAGTATTTT. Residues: CASSRRDRGGDTQYF.

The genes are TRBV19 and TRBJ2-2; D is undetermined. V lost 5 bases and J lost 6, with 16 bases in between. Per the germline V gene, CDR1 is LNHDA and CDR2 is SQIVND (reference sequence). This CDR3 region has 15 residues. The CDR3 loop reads CASSSAILRAGELFF. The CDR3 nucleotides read TGTGCCAGTAGTTCAGCTATCCTTAGAGCCGGGGAGCTGTTTTTT.

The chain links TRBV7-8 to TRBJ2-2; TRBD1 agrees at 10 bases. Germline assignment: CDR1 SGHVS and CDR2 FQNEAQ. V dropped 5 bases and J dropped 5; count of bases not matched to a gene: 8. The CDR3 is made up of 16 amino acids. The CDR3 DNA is TGTGCCAGCAGCCCTAGGACAGGGGGATCAACCGGGGAGCTGTTTTTT. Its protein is CASSPRTGGSTGELFF.

The CDR3 sequence: CASSLTPIGVTNTGELFF. DNA of the CDR3: TGCGCCAGCAGCTTGACCCCTATCGGGGTAACGAACACCGGGGAGCTGTTTTTT. V usage is TRBV5-1 and J usage is TRBJ2-2; D is possibly TRBD2 (5 bases). V shed 1 base and J shed 0 bases, with 16 bases lying between them. The CDR3 contains 18 residues. Germline V CDR1 and CDR2: SGHRS, YFSETQ.

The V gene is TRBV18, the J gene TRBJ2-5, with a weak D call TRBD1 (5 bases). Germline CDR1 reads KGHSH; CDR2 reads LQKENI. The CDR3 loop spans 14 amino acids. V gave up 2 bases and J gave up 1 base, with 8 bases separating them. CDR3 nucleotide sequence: TGTGCCAGCTCACCAAGACAGCTCCAAGAGACCCAGTACTTC. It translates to CASSPRQLQETQYF.

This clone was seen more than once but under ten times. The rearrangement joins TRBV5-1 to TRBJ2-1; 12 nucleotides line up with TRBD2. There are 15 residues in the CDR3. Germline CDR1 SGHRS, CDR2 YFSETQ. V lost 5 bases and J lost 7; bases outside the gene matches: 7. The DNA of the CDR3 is TGCGCCAGCAGGCCGACTAGCGGGAGTATTAATGAGCAGTTCTTC. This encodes CASRPTSGSINEQFF.

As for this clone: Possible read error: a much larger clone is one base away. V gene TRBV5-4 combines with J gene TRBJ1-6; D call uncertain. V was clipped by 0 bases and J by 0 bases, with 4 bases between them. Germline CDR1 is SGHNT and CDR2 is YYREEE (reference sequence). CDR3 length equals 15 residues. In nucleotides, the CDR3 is TGTGCCAGCAGCTTGGAGAGCTCCTATAATTCACCCCTCCACTTT. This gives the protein CASSLESSYNSPLHF.

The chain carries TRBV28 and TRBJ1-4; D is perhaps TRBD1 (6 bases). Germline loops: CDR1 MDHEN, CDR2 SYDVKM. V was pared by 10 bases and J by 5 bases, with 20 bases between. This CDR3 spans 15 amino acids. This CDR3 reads CAISTTGYGNEKLFF. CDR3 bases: TGTGCCATCTCTACAACAGGGTACGGGAATGAAAAACTGTTTTTT.

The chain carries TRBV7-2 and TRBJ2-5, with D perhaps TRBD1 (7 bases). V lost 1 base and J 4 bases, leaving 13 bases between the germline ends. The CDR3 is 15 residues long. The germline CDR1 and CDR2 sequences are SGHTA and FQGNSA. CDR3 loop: CASSLGGDSLETQYF. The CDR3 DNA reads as TGTGCCAGCAGCTTAGGGGGGGACAGTTTAGAGACCCAGTACTTC. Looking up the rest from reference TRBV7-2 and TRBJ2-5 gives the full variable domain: GAGVSQSPSNKVTEKGKDVELRCDPISGHTALYWYRQSLGQGLEFLIYFQGNSAPDKSGLPSDRFSAERTGGSVSTLTIQRTQQEDSAVYLCASSLGGDSLETQYFGPGTRLLVL.

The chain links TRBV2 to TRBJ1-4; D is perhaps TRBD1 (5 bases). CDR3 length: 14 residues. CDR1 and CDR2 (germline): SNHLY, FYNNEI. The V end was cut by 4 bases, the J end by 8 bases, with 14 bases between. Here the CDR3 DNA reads TGTGCCAGCAGTGCCCTCGGGGGGATGGAAAAACTGTTTTTT. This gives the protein CASSALGGMEKLFF.

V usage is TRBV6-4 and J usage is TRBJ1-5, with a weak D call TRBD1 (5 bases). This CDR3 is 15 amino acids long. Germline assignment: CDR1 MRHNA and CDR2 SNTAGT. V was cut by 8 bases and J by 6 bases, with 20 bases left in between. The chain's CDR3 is CASLKGTNWSQPQHF. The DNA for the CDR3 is TGTGCCAGCCTTAAAGGGACTAATTGGAGTCAGCCCCAGCATTTT.

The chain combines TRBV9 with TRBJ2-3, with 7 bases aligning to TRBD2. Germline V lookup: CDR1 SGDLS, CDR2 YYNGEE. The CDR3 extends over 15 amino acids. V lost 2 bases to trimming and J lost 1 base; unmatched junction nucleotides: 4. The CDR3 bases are TGTGCCAGCAGCGTTGCTCTAGCGGGCACAGATACGCAGTATTTT. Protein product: CASSVALAGTDTQYF.

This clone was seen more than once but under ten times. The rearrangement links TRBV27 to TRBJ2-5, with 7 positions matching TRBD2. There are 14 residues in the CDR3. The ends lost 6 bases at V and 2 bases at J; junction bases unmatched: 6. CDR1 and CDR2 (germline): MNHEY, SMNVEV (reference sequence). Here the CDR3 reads CASRRASGQETQYF. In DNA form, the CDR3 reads TGTGCCAGCAGGCGGGCTAGCGGACAAGAGACCCAGTACTTC.

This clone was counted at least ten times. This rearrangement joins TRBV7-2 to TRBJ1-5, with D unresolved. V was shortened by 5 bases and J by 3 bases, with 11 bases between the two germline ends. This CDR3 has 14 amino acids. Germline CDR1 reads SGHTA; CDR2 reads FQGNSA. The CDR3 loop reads CASSRIGNNQPQHF. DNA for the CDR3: TGTGCCAGCAGCCGAATAGGCAACAATCAGCCCCAGCATTTT.

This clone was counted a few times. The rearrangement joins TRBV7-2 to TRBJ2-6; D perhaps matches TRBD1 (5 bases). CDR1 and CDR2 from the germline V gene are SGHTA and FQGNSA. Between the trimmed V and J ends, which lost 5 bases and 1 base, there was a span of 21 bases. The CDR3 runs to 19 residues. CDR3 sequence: CASSPYAQLYRSGANVLTF. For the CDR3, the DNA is TGTGCCAGCAGCCCCTATGCCCAGCTGTACAGGTCTGGGGCCAACGTCCTGACTTTC.

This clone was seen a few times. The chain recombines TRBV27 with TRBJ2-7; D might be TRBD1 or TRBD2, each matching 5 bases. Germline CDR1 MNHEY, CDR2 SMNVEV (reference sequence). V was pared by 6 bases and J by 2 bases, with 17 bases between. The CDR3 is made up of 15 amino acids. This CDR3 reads CASSRDYEGTYEQYF. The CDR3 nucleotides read TGTGCCAGCAGCCGTGATTACGAGGGGACCTACGAGCAGTACTTC.